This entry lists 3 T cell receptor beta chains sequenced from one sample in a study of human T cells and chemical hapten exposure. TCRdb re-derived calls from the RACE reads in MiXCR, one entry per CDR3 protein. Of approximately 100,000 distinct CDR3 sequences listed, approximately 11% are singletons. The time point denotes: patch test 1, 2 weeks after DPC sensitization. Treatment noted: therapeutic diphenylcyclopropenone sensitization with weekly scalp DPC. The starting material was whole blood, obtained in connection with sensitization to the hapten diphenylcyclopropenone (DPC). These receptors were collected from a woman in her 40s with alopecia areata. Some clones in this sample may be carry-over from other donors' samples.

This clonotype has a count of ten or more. The CDR3 nucleotides are TGCAGCGTCGGGCAGGACGTGTACGAGCAGTACTTC. Its translation: CSVGQDVYEQYF. The V and J genes are TRBV29-1 and TRBJ2-7; D ambiguous. V lost 6 bases to trimming and J lost 4 bases, with 13 bases between them. Germline V gene sequence: CDR1 SQVTM, CDR2 ANQGSEA. This CDR3 is built from 12 residues.

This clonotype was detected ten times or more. CDR3: CSARALPPASVYTDTQYF. CDR3 DNA sequence: TGCAGTGCTAGAGCCCTCCCCCCGGCTAGCGTGTACACAGATACGCAGTATTTT. This chain connects TRBV20-1 to TRBJ2-3; weak D call: TRBD2 (6 bases). The CDR3 runs to 18 residues. Trimming removed 1 base at V and 2 bases at J, with 22 bases between. CDR1 and CDR2 from the germline V gene are DFQATT and SNEGSKA (reference sequence).

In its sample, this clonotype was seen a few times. The CDR3, as DNA: TGTGCCAGCAGCGGAAGGGACACGGCTGTACAGAATGAGCAGTTCTTC. Translation: CASSGRDTAVQNEQFF. V gene TRBV7-2 combines with J gene TRBJ2-1; TRBD1 might be the D (6 bases). The CDR3 runs to 16 residues. V was cut by 5 bases and J by 7 bases, with 21 bases left in between. The germline CDR1 and CDR2 sequences are SGHTA and FQGNSA. The whole variable domain, remainder taken from reference TRBV7-2 and TRBJ2-1, is GAGVSQSPSNKVTEKGKDVELRCDPISGHTALYWYRQSLGQGLEFLIYFQGNSAPDKSGLPSDRFSAERTGGSVSTLTIQRTQQEDSAVYLCASSGRDTAVQNEQFFGPGTRLTVL.